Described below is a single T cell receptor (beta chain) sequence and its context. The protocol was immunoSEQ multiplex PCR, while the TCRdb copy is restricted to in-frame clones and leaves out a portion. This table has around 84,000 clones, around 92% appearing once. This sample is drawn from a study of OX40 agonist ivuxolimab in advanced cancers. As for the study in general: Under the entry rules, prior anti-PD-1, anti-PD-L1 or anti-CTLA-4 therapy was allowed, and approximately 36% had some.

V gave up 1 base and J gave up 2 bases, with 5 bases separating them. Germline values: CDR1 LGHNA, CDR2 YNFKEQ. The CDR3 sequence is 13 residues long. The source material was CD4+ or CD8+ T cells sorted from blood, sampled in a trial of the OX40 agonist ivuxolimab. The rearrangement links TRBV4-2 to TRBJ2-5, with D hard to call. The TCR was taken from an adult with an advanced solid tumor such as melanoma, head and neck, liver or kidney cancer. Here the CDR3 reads CASSQGGQETQYF. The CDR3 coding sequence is TGTGCCAGCAGCCAAGGGGGACAAGAGACCCAGTACTTC.